This TCR beta chain appears in the sequencing data of a study of human T cells and chemical hapten exposure. Time point denoted: patch test 2, 6 weeks after DPC sensitization. This sample's treatment: therapeutic diphenylcyclopropenone sensitization with weekly scalp DPC. Prior to application of each patch test, blood was drawn. Each cDNA molecule in the library carried unique molecular identifiers. One entry per CDR3 protein results from TCRdb running MiXCR on the RACE reads. The sample lists about 95,000 distinct CDR3 sequences, over 9.5% occurring once. A few counts support this clonotype. The CDR3 length is 18 residues. V shed 1 base and J 5 bases; nucleotides not matched to a gene: 10. Per the germline V gene, CDR1 is LGHNA and CDR2 is YSLEER.

The chain uses TRBV4-3 and TRBJ2-3; 12 bases fit TRBD2. Sequenced here: whole blood, sampled in connection with sensitization to the hapten diphenylcyclopropenone (DPC). The receptor was derived from a woman aged 40 to 50 with alopecia areata. Some clones in this sample may be carry-over from other donors' samples. This CDR3 is CASSQAPASGGAGDTQYF. As DNA, the CDR3 is TGCGCCAGCAGCCAAGCTCCGGCTAGCGGGGGGGCGGGAGATACGCAGTATTTT.